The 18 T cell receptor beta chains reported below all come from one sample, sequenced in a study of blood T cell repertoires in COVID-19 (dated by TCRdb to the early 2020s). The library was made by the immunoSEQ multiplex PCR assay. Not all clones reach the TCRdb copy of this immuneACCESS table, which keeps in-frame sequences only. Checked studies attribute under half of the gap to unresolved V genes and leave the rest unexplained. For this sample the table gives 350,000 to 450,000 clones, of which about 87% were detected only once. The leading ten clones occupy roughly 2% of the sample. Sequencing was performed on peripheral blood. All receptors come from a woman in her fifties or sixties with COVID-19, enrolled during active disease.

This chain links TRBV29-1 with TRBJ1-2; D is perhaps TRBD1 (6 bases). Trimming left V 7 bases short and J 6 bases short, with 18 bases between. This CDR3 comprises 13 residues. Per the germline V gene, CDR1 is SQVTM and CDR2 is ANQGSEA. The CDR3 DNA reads TGCAGCGCATATACAGGGTGGCTGAATGGCTACACCTTC. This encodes CSAYTGWLNGYTF.

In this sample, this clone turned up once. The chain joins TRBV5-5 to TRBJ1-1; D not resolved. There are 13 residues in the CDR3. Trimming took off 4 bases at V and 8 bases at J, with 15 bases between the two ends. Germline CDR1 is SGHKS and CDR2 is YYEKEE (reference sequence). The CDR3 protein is CASSPTRRVEAFF. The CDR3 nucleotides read TGTGCCAGCAGCCCCACCAGGCGGGTAGAAGCTTTCTTT. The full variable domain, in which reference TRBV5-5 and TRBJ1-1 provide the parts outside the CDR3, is DAGVTQSPTHLIKTRGQQVTLRCSPISGHKSVSWYQQVLGQGPQFIFQYYEKEERGRGNFPDRFSARQFPNYSSELNVNALLLGDSALYLCASSPTRRVEAFFGQGTRLTVV.

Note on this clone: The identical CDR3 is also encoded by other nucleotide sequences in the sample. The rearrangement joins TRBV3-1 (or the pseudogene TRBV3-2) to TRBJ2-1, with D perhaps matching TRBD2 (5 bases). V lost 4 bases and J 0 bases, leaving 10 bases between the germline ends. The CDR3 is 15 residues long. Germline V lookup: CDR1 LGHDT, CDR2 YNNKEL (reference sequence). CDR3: CASSPPGSSYNEQFF. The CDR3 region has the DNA TGTGCCAGCAGCCCACCGGGGAGCTCCTACAATGAGCAGTTCTTC.

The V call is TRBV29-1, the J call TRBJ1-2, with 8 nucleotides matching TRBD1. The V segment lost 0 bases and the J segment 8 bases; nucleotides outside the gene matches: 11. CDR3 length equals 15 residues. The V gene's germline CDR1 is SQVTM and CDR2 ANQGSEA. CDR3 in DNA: TGCAGCGTTGAAGAGGGGGCAGGGGGCGAGAACGGCTACACCTTC. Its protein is CSVEEGAGGENGYTF.

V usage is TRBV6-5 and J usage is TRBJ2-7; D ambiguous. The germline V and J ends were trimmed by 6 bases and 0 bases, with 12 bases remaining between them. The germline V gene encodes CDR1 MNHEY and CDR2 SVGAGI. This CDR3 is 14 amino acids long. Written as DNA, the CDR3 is TGTGCCAGCAGGTGGGCAATCAGCTCCTACGAGCAGTACTTC. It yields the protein CASRWAISSYEQYF.

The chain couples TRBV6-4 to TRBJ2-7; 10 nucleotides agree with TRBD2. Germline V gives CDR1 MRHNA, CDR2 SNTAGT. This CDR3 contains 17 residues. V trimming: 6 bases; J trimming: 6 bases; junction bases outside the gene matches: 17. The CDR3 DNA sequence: TGTGCCAGCAGAAAAGAACCCGACCTAGCGGGGGAAGCCGAGCAGTACTTC. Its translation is CASRKEPDLAGEAEQYF.

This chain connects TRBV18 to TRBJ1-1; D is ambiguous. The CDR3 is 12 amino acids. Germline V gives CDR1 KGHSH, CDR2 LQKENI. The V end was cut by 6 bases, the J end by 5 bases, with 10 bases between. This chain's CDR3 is CASSPRRTEAFF. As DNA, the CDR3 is TGTGCCAGCTCCCCAAGGCGGACTGAAGCTTTCTTT. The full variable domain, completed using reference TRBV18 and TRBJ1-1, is NAGVMQNPRHLVRRRGQEARLRCSPMKGHSHVYWYRQLPEEGLKFMVYLQKENIIDESGMPKERFSAEFPKEGPSILRIQQVVRGDSAAYFCASSPRRTEAFFGQGTRLTVV.

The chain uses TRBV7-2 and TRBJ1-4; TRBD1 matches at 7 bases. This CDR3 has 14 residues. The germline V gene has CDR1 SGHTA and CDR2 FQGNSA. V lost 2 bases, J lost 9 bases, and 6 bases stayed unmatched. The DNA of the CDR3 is TGTGCCAGCAGCTTATTCGGACAGGCCCAAAAACTGTTTTTT. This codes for CASSLFGQAQKLFF. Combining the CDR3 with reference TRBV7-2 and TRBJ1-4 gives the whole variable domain GAGVSQSPSNKVTEKGKDVELRCDPISGHTALYWYRQSLGQGLEFLIYFQGNSAPDKSGLPSDRFSAERTGGSVSTLTIQRTQQEDSAVYLCASSLFGQAQKLFFGSGTQLSVL.

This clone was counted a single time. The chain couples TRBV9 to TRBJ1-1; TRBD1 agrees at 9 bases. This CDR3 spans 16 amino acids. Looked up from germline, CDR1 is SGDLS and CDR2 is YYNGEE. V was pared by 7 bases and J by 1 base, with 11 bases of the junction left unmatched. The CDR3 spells CASGQGNRVRNTEAFF. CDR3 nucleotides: TGTGCCAGCGGACAGGGGAACAGGGTACGGAACACTGAAGCTTTCTTT.

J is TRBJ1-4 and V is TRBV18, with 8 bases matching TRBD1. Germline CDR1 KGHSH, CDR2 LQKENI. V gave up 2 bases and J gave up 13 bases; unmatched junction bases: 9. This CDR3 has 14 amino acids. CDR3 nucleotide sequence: TGTGCCAGCTCACCAACAGGACAGGGTATGGGACTGTTTTTT. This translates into CASSPTGQGMGLFF.

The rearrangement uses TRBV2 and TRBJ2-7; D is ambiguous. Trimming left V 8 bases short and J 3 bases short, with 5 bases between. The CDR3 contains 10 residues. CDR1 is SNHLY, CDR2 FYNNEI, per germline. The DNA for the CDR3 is TGTGCCAGCCGGGTCTACGAGCAGTACTTC. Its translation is CASRVYEQYF.

For the CDR3, the DNA is TGTGCCAGCAGTCCCGCCGGGTCTACTAATGAAAAACTGTTTTTT. Protein product: CASSPAGSTNEKLFF. The chain has TRBV28 and TRBJ1-4, with no clear D. The germline gives CDR1 MDHEN, CDR2 SYDVKM. V lost 5 bases and J lost 2, with 12 bases in between. The CDR3 runs 15 residues.

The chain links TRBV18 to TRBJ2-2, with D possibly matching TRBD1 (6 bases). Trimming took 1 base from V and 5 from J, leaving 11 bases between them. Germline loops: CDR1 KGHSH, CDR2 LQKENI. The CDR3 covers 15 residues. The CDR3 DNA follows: TGTGCCAGCTCACCACAACAGGGCGTTACCGGGGAGCTGTTTTTT. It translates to CASSPQQGVTGELFF.

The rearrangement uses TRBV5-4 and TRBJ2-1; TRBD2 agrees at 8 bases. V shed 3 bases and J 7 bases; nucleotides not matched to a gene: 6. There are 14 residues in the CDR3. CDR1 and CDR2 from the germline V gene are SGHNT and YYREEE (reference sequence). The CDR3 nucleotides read TGTGCCAGCAGCTACTCCGGGACTAGGAATGAGCAGTTCTTC. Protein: CASSYSGTRNEQFF.

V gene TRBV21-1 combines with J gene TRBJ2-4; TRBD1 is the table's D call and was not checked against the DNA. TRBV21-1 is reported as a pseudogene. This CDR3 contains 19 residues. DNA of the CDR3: TGTGCCAGCAGCAAAGATGACTCAGGGGGCGCAAGAGCCAAAAACATTCAGTACTTC. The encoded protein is CASSKDDSGGARAKNIQYF.

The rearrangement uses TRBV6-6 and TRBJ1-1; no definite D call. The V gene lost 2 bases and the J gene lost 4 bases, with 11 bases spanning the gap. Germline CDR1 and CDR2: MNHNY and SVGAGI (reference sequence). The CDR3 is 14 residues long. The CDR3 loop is CASSYAEIGTEAFF. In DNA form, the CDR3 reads TGTGCCAGCAGTTACGCCGAGATCGGCACTGAAGCTTTCTTT.

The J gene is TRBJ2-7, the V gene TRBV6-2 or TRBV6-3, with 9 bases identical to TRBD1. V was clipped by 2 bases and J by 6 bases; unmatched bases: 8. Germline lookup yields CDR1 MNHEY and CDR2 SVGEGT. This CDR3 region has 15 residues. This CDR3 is CASSYRRQGGGEQYF. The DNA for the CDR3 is TGTGCCAGCAGTTACAGGAGACAGGGGGGCGGCGAGCAGTACTTC.

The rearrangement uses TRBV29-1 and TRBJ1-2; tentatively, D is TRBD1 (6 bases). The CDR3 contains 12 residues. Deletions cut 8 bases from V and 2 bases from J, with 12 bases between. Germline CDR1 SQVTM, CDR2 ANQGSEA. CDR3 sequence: CSSRQANYGYTF. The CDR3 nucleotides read TGCAGCTCCCGACAGGCGAACTATGGCTACACCTTC.